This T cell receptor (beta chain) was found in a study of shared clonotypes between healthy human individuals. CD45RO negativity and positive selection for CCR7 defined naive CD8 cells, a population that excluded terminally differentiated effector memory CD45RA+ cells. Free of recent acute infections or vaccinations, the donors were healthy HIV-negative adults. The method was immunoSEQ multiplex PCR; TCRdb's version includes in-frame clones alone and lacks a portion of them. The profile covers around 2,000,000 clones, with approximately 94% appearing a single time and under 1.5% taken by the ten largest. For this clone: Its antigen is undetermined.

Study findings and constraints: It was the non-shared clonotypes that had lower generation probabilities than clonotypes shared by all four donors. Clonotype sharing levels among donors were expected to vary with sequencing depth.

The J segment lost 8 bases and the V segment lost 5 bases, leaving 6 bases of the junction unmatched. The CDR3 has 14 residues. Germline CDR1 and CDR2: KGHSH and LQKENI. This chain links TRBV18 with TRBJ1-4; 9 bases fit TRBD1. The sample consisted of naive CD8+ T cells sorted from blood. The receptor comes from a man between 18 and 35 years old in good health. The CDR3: CASSTTGGGEKLFF. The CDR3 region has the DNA TGTGCCAGCTCAACGACAGGGGGAGGAGAAAAACTGTTTTTT.